The entry that follows covers one T cell receptor (beta chain) sequence. The record originates from a study of blood T cell repertoires in COVID-19. Across the whole study: Spain, Italy and the United States supplied samples that represented acute and convalescent COVID-19. In each case, the material was cDNA or gDNA derived from T cells, B-cell-depleted T cells, or PBMCs.

Seattle enrolled patients during active infection and tracked them longitudinally. Methods used by the authors: Estimation of nucleated cell counts was performed using reference gene primer amplification. Using immunoSEQ multiplex PCR, the repertoire was profiled, and TCRdb retains in-frame clones only, with some absent. That table gives V, J and clone size, and the DNA gave D and trimming. The table lists 55,000 to 65,000 clones, roughly four fifths of them singletons. Between the trimmed V and J ends, which lost 4 bases and 12 bases, there was a span of 16 bases. Germline V gene data show CDR1 as WSHSY and CDR2 as SAAADI. The CDR3 has 13 residues.

The sample taken for sequencing was peripheral blood. This chain uses TRBV10-2 with TRBJ2-1; perhaps TRBD2 as D (5 bases). The receptor was derived from a man aged 60 to 69 with COVID-19, enrolled during active disease. The CDR3 region is CASSAGITVGQFF. The CDR3 DNA reads as TGCGCCAGCAGTGCGGGGATTACGGTGGGGCAGTTCTTC.